Below, 26 T cell receptor beta chains from the same sample are listed, as sequenced in a study of OX40 agonist ivuxolimab in advanced cancers. The table came from immunoSEQ multiplex PCR; TCRdb's copy has only in-frame clones and leaves some out. The sample records about 62,000 clones, about 91% being singletons. This material consisted of CD4+ or CD8+ T cells sorted from blood, taken in a trial of the OX40 agonist ivuxolimab. Source of these receptors: an adult with an advanced solid tumor such as melanoma, head and neck, liver or kidney cancer.

Here the CDR3 DNA reads TGTGCCAGCAGCACTCGAGGGTCCTACGAGCAGTACTTC. Amino acids: CASSTRGSYEQYF. The chain recombines TRBV14 with TRBJ2-7; D perhaps matches TRBD2 (5 bases). CDR1 and CDR2 (germline): SGHDN, FVKESK. This CDR3 is built from 13 residues. The germline V and J ends were trimmed by 5 bases and 1 base, with 9 bases remaining between them.

This CDR3 reads CASSLDRAGVDTQYF. Written as DNA, the CDR3 is TGTGCCAGCAGCTTAGATCGAGCGGGGGTGGATACGCAGTATTTT. The V and J genes are TRBV11-2 and TRBJ2-3, with TRBD2 identical over 8 bases. The germline CDR1 and CDR2 sequences are SGHAT and FQNNGV. The CDR3 is 15 residues long. The V segment lost 0 bases and the J segment 6 bases; nucleotides outside the gene matches: 5. Full variable domain (rest looked up from reference TRBV11-2 and TRBJ2-3): EAGVAQSPRYKIIEKRQSVAFWCNPISGHATLYWYQQILGQGPKLLIQFQNNGVVDDSQLPKDRFSAERLKGVDSTLKIQPAKLEDSAVYLCASSLDRAGVDTQYFGPGTRLTVL.

V usage is TRBV7-2 and J usage is TRBJ2-3; a possible D gene is TRBD2 (7 bases). Trimming stripped 5 bases from V and 0 bases from J, with 15 bases between. Germline assignment: CDR1 SGHTA and CDR2 FQGNSA. The CDR3 extends over 16 amino acids. The chain's CDR3 is CASSLEGGGSTDTQYF. CDR3 DNA sequence: TGTGCCAGCAGCCTAGAGGGCGGGGGCAGCACAGATACGCAGTATTTT.

This clone has a single count. The rearrangement joins TRBV5-5 to TRBJ1-2; possibly TRBD1 for D (5 bases). This CDR3 comprises 15 residues. V was cut by 4 bases and J by 5 bases, with 18 bases left in between. Germline V gives CDR1 SGHKS, CDR2 YYEKEE (reference sequence). CDR3 bases: TGTGCCAGCAGCCCCAACGTCGGGACGGTTTATGGCTACACCTTC. Translating gives CASSPNVGTVYGYTF.

In regard to this clone: The same CDR3 also results from other DNA sequences found in this sample. This chain connects TRBV9 to TRBJ1-4; the D is unclear. Germline V CDR1 and CDR2: SGDLS, YYNGEE. With 5 bases removed from V and 4 bases from J, the gap between germline ends came to 15 bases. This CDR3 has 15 residues. This chain's CDR3 is CASSVQDGYNEKLFF. CDR3 DNA: TGTGCCAGCAGTGTCCAGGACGGATATAATGAAAAACTGTTTTTT.

The chain's CDR3 is CASSPGLAGAGDTDTQYF. The CDR3 DNA follows: TGCGCCAGCAGCCCGGGACTAGCGGGGGCGGGGGACACAGATACGCAGTATTTT. V gene TRBV5-1 combines with J gene TRBJ2-3, with 14 bases matching TRBD2. V was clipped by 4 bases and J by 2 bases; unmatched bases: 9. The CDR3 has 18 amino acids. From germline, CDR1 is SGHRS and CDR2 YFSETQ.

V and J are TRBV30 and TRBJ1-4; possibly TRBD1 for D (6 bases). The germline CDR1 and CDR2 sequences are GTSNPN and SVGIG (reference sequence). This CDR3 has 12 amino acids. V was cut by 3 bases and J by 5 bases, with 7 bases left in between. CDR3 nucleotide sequence: TGTGCCTGGAGCCAGGGGAATGAAAAACTGTTTTTT. Translated, it gives CAWSQGNEKLFF.

The chain couples TRBV6-1 to TRBJ1-1; weak D call: TRBD1 (6 bases). V dropped 3 bases and J dropped 0 bases, with 8 bases sitting between them. CDR3 length equals 14 residues. Germline V CDR1 and CDR2: MNHNS, SASEGT. The CDR3 nucleotides are TGTGCCAGCAGTGACAGGGGATTGAACACTGAAGCTTTCTTT. Its protein is CASSDRGLNTEAFF.

The genes are TRBV7-9 and TRBJ1-4, with D perhaps matching TRBD1 (5 bases). V was pared by 5 bases and J by 4 bases, with 11 bases between. Germline values: CDR1 SEHNR, CDR2 FQNEAQ (reference sequence). This CDR3 has 14 residues. The CDR3 DNA reads TGTGCCAGCAGCAGGGGTGTAGGTAATGAAAAACTGTTTTTT. Its protein is CASSRGVGNEKLFF. The full variable domain, in which reference TRBV7-9 and TRBJ1-4 provide the parts outside the CDR3, is DTGVSQNPRHKITKRGQNVTFRCDPISEHNRLYWYRQTLGQGPEFLTYFQNEAQLEKSRLLSDRFSAERPKGSFSTLEIQRTEQGDSAMYLCASSRGVGNEKLFFGSGTQLSVL.

This clone was seen only a few times. The chain combines TRBV11-2 with TRBJ2-3; 14 positions agree with TRBD2. Germline loops: CDR1 SGHAT, CDR2 FQNNGV. Trimming cost V 4 bases and J 5 bases; bases outside gene matches: 2. The CDR3 runs 15 residues. CDR3 sequence reads: CASSSGTSGGDTQYF. The CDR3 nucleotides are TGTGCCAGCAGCTCCGGGACTAGCGGGGGAGATACGCAGTATTTT.

V usage is TRBV25-1 and J usage is TRBJ2-2, with TRBD2 as a possible D gene (6 bases). V dropped 5 bases and J dropped 3 bases, with 13 bases sitting between them. The CDR3 has 15 amino acids. The germline V gene encodes CDR1 MGHDK and CDR2 SYGVNS. CDR3 bases: TGTGCCAGCAGTTACCGGGACTTAGACACCGGGGAGCTGTTTTTT. Amino acid sequence: CASSYRDLDTGELFF.

The chain combines TRBV4-1 with TRBJ2-1; TRBD2 matches at 10 bases. This CDR3 is 16 amino acids long. From germline, CDR1 is MGHRA and CDR2 YSYEKL. Trimming removed 3 bases from V and 4 bases from J; junction bases left unmatched: 6. The CDR3 region has the DNA TGCGCCAGCAGCCACGATCCTAGCGGGGGTTACAATGAGCAGTTCTTC. This gives the protein CASSHDPSGGYNEQFF.

Written as DNA, the CDR3 is TGTGCCAGTAGTGCCGGGCGCCTCTACGAGCAGTACTTC. This sequence encodes CASSAGRLYEQYF. The rearrangement uses TRBV19 and TRBJ2-7; no reliable D call. This CDR3 contains 13 residues. The V and J ends lost 5 bases and 3 bases respectively, with 11 bases between them. Germline V lookup: CDR1 LNHDA, CDR2 SQIVND (reference sequence).

The genes are TRBV27 and TRBJ2-1, with 10 positions matching TRBD2. Trimming at V came to 5 bases and at J to 7 bases, leaving 11 bases not matched to a gene. CDR3 size: 16 residues. Germline loops: CDR1 MNHEY, CDR2 SMNVEV (reference sequence). The CDR3 DNA is TGTGCCAGCAGTGTAAACCTCCTAGCGGGAGAGAATGAGCAGTTCTTC. Translation gives CASSVNLLAGENEQFF.

The V and J genes are TRBV25-1 and TRBJ2-7; D gene ambiguous. V gave up 1 base and J gave up 1 base, with 11 bases separating them. This CDR3 is built from 15 residues. The germline V gene has CDR1 MGHDK and CDR2 SYGVNS. Here the CDR3 reads CASSEWSSISYEQYF. The CDR3 nucleotides read TGTGCCAGCAGTGAATGGTCTAGTATTTCCTACGAGCAGTACTTC.

The CDR3 DNA sequence: TGCGCCAGCAGCCTAGCGGACAGCTCCTACGAGCAGTACTTC. Translation gives CASSLADSSYEQYF. The V call is TRBV5-1, the J call TRBJ2-7, with TRBD2 as a possible D gene (7 bases). V was cut by 4 bases and J by 0 bases, with 11 bases left in between. Germline-derived CDR1 and CDR2 are SGHRS and YFSETQ. This CDR3 comprises 14 residues.

This rearrangement joins TRBV5-5 to TRBJ2-1, with a tentative D call TRBD1 (6 bases). The CDR3 length is 15 residues. V was trimmed by 0 bases and J by 0 bases, leaving 7 bases between them. The germline V gene has CDR1 SGHKS and CDR2 YYEKEE (reference sequence). The CDR3 reads CASSLAGASYNEQFF. The CDR3 bases are TGTGCCAGCAGCTTGGCAGGGGCCTCCTACAATGAGCAGTTCTTC.

The table lists this clone with a count of one. The rearrangement uses TRBV5-6 and TRBJ1-1; TRBD1 aligns across 7 bases. Germline loops: CDR1 SGHDT, CDR2 YYEEEE. The CDR3 has 14 residues. V lost 4 bases and J lost 3; bases outside the gene matches: 6. DNA of the CDR3: TGTGCCAGCAGCCAGGGGGTCGGGGACACTGAAGCTTTCTTT. This translates into CASSQGVGDTEAFF.

This clone was seen just once. The chain joins TRBV5-1 to TRBJ1-1; D is unclear. The CDR3 is made up of 14 amino acids. Trimming stripped 3 bases from V and 1 base from J, with 10 bases between. Germline V gene sequence: CDR1 SGHRS, CDR2 YFSETQ. CDR3 loop: CASSWTGKNTEAFF. The CDR3 DNA follows: TGCGCCAGCAGCTGGACGGGGAAGAACACTGAAGCTTTCTTT.

The rearrangement uses TRBV14 and TRBJ1-1, with D uncertain. The CDR3 runs to 12 residues. The germline gives CDR1 SGHDN, CDR2 FVKESK. Trimming left V 4 bases short and J 7 bases short, with 10 bases between. The CDR3 is CASSPRRDEAFF. For the CDR3, the DNA is TGTGCCAGCAGCCCCAGACGGGATGAAGCTTTCTTT.

The rearrangement joins TRBV7-6 to TRBJ2-7; 9 bases are shared with TRBD1. The germline CDR1 and CDR2 sequences are SGHVS and FNYEAQ. The CDR3 is 15 residues long. Trimming removed 5 bases from V and 4 bases from J; junction bases left unmatched: 9. In DNA, the CDR3 is TGTGCCAGCAGCCCCGCCGGGACAGGGTCTTACGAGCAGTACTTC. Translating gives CASSPAGTGSYEQYF.

This chain joins TRBV7-6 and TRBJ2-1; maybe TRBD2 (5 bases). V was shortened by 1 base and J by 4 bases, with 5 bases between the two germline ends. This CDR3 region has 13 residues. Germline lookup yields CDR1 SGHVS and CDR2 FNYEAQ. CDR3 loop: CASSLGEYNEQFF. CDR3 DNA: TGTGCCAGCAGCTTAGGGGAGTACAATGAGCAGTTCTTC.

The chain employs TRBV19 and TRBJ2-7; D assignment may be TRBD1 or TRBD2 (5 bases each). The CDR3 length is 14 residues. Germline values: CDR1 LNHDA, CDR2 SQIVND (reference sequence). V lost 6 bases and J 5 bases, leaving 17 bases between the germline ends. The CDR3 DNA reads as TGTGCCAGTAGGAGAGAGGGGCTGCTGGACGAGCAGTACTTC. Its translation: CASRREGLLDEQYF.

This chain uses TRBV10-1 with TRBJ1-1, with D unclear. The CDR3 extends over 14 amino acids. The germline V and J ends were trimmed by 5 bases and 4 bases, with 14 bases remaining between them. Germline-derived CDR1 and CDR2 are WNHNN and SYGVQD (reference sequence). The CDR3 loop reads CASSPRGSGTEAFF. CDR3 in DNA: TGCGCCAGCAGTCCCCGGGGTTCTGGCACTGAAGCTTTCTTT.

V gene TRBV19 combines with J gene TRBJ1-1; 7 nucleotides align to TRBD1. Germline CDR1 LNHDA, CDR2 SQIVND (reference sequence). J was trimmed by 5 bases and V by 1 base; bases with no gene match: 4. The CDR3 has 14 amino acids. CDR3 sequence (DNA): TGTGCCAGTAGTATAGCCCCGACAGGGACTGAAGCTTTCTTT. Its protein product is CASSIAPTGTEAFF.

The chain couples TRBV19 to TRBJ2-1; tentatively, D is TRBD1 (7 bases). This CDR3 is 16 amino acids long. CDR1 LNHDA and CDR2 SQIVND come from the germline V gene (reference sequence). Trimming removed 1 base at V and 4 bases at J, with 14 bases between. The CDR3 DNA is TGTGCCAGTAGTATAGGCGGGGACAGATTTTACAATGAGCAGTTCTTC. As protein: CASSIGGDRFYNEQFF.